Detailed here is one T cell receptor beta chain. The CDR3 sequence is 14 residues long. CDR1 is SGHRS and CDR2 is YFSETQ in the germline V gene. The V gene lost 0 bases and the J gene lost 4 bases, with 10 bases spanning the gap. This entry is derived from a study of control samples from healthy donors and cancer patients. Some clones are missing from TCRdb's copy, which holds only in-frame ones; the method was immunoSEQ multiplex PCR. Of 150,000 to 200,000 clones in the sample, 90% were seen once. The sequenced sample was blood. The chain uses TRBV5-1 and TRBJ1-1, with a possible D match to TRBD1 (5 bases). The source of this sequence is a woman aged 45-60 years in good health. The CDR3 DNA reads TGCGCCAGCAGCTTGGAGCGGGGGGGCACTGAAGCTTTCTTT. It is translated as CASSLERGGTEAFF. The whole variable domain, filled in from reference TRBV5-1 and TRBJ1-1, reads KAGVTQTPRYLIKTRGQQVTLSCSPISGHRSVSWYQQTPGQGLQFLFEYFSETQRNKGNFPGRFSGRQFSNSRSEMNVSTLELGDSALYLCASSLERGGTEAFFGQGTRLTVV.